The present entry profiles one TCR beta chain with its context. The antigen remains unidentified. Sequencing was performed with immunoSEQ multiplex PCR; in TCRdb, only in-frame clones are kept and a portion is missing. The sample shows some 140,000 clones, around 93% of them seen only once. The data originate from a study of cytotoxic CD8 clonotypes in ibrutinib-treated CLL. As for the study in general: Productive templates per sample averaged roughly 270,000; productive rearrangements, 94,082. Study outcomes and limitations: Public clonotypes were seen rarely and were contracted or stable on treatment.

The V and J ends lost 2 bases and 9 bases respectively, with 17 bases between them. In germline, CDR1 is GTSNPN, CDR2 SVGIG (reference sequence). The CDR3 is 14 residues long. Sequences were derived from PBMCs, sampled after 12 months of ibrutinib treatment. The V gene is TRBV30, the J gene TRBJ2-1, with D maybe TRBD2 (6 bases). This sequence was found in a human donor with chronic lymphocytic leukemia. In DNA form, the CDR3 reads TGTGCCTGGAGTCCCGTAGTAGCGGACGGTGAGCAGTTCTTC. Translation: CAWSPVVADGEQFF. The complete variable domain, with remaining parts taken from reference TRBV30 and TRBJ2-1, reads SQTIHQWPATLVQPVGSPLSLECTVEGTSNPNLYWYRQAAGRGLQLLFYSVGIGQISSEVPQNLSASRPQDRQFILSSKKLLLSDSGFYLCAWSPVVADGEQFFGPGTRLTVL.